The text below deals with one T cell receptor (beta chain). The sample is drawn from a study of OX40 agonist ivuxolimab in advanced cancers. TCRdb's copy holds only in-frame clones and misses some; the assay was immunoSEQ multiplex PCR. The sample lists around 70,000 clones, roughly 89% occurring once. CDR3 length: 14 amino acids. V lost 4 bases, J lost 4 bases, and 11 bases lay in between. CDR1 and CDR2 from the germline V gene are LNHDA and SQIVND (reference sequence). This sequence was found in an adult with an advanced solid tumor such as melanoma, head and neck, liver or kidney cancer. Here the sequenced sample was CD4+ or CD8+ T cells sorted from blood, taken in a trial of the OX40 agonist ivuxolimab. This rearrangement joins TRBV19 to TRBJ2-1; TRBD2 is a possible D gene (6 bases). CDR3 region: CASSTTGGYNEQFF. For the CDR3, the DNA is TGTGCCAGTAGTACAACCGGGGGATACAATGAGCAGTTCTTC.